The clone carrying this TCR beta chain showed up many times. Its antigen is undetermined. This specimen belongs to a study of T-cell reconstitution after alpha-beta-depleted transplantation in children. Study results and limitations: From surviving recipient T cells and thymic progenitors came the high day-60 TCRbeta diversity observed in some patients. The origin of alpha-beta T cells about two months after transplant was reportedly several hundred expanded graft clones.

Germline V lookup: CDR1 SQVTM, CDR2 ANQGSEA. After removal of 4 bases from V and 2 bases from J, the junction contained 2 bases not matched to a gene. CDR3 size: 13 residues. Construction of the TCRbeta library involved unique molecular identifiers. One entry per CDR3 protein results from TCRdb running MiXCR on the PCR reads. The table has 400,000 to 550,000 distinct CDR3 sequences, about 10% seen once; the top ten hold 2%. Material: PBMCs, obtained before TCRalphabeta/CD19-depleted stem cell transplant. This chain links TRBV29-1 with TRBJ1-3; 7 bases match TRBD1. This clonotype was sampled from a child aged 2 to 15 with inherited bone marrow failure, due to receive a stem cell transplant. CDR3 sequence (DNA): TGCAGCGTTGCGACAGGGCCTGGAAACACCATATATTTT. This translates into CSVATGPGNTIYF.